Included here is one TCR beta chain sequence, with context. The antigen remains undetermined. The data were taken from a study of monozygotic twins with inflammatory bowel disease. General study results and limits: IBD patients had lower TCRbeta diversity (inverse Simpson) than healthy co-twins.

CDR3 length equals 13 residues. In germline, CDR1 is SQVTM, CDR2 ANQGSEA. Template switching added UMIs carrying a 6-nucleotide sample barcode. Nested PCRs of about 17 and 10 cycles, two in total, were run on TCRalpha and TCRbeta cDNA. Using the 5' RACE reads, TCRdb records one entry per CDR3 protein without DNA. This sample's clone table lists approximately 200,000 distinct CDR3 sequences. Sequenced: blood. The clonotype was recovered from a human donor with ulcerative colitis or Crohn's disease, or a healthy co-twin of an affected twin (not recorded which). The rearrangement uses TRBV29-1 and TRBJ1-1; TCRdb's D gene call, TRBD1, goes unchecked for lack of DNA. CDR3 loop: CSVEESGTWRRFF.